Listed below are T cell receptor beta chains from one sample, sequenced in a study of T cells in Graves' hyperthyroidism and ophthalmopathy. TCRdb analysed the multiplex PCR reads with MiXCR anew, one entry per CDR3 protein. The repertoire holds about 560,000 distinct CDR3 sequences, with 16% as singletons. The sequencing input was blood. The receptors stem from a woman aged 18-29 years with Graves' hyperthyroidism. Both conserved end residues are part of each CDR3. A D gene is named only where the DNA matches it firmly. Size tells how often a clone was seen (once, few, many) or the class of an expanded clone, and some rows leave it out.

v_gene	j_gene	abundance	d_gene	CDR3aa	CDR3nt
TRBV27	TRBJ2-5	many	.	CASSSVSGALRGETQYF	TGTGCCAGCAGTTCAGTGTCCGGGGCCCTACGGGGGGAGACCCAGTACTTC
TRBV5-1	TRBJ1-5	.	.	CASSLGEPDQPQHF	TGCGCCAGCAGCTTAGGGGAACCAGACCAGCCCCAGCATTTT
TRBV20-1	TRBJ2-7	many	.	CSATSVRDESYEQYF	TGCAGTGCGACGAGCGTGCGTGACGAATCCTACGAGCAGTACTTC
TRBV9	TRBJ1-5	few	TRBD1	CASSSQGAGQPQHF	TGTGCCAGCAGCTCGCAGGGGGCGGGTCAGCCCCAGCATTTT
TRBV12-3/TRBV12-4	TRBJ2-7	many	.	CASSQGSNYEQYF	TGTGCCAGCAGTCAGGGGTCCAACTACGAGCAGTACTTC
TRBV19	TRBJ2-5	.	TRBD1	CASSPGTGVFETQYF	TGTGCCAGTAGTCCAGGGACAGGGGTATTCGAGACCCAGTACTTC
TRBV28	TRBJ2-3	many	.	CASTGSPDTQYF	TGTGCCAGCACAGGGTCCCCAGATACGCAGTATTTT
TRBV12-3/TRBV12-4	TRBJ1-3	.	.	CASSSVGDVSSGNTIYF	TGTGCCAGCAGTTCAGTTGGGGACGTGAGCTCTGGAAACACCATATATTTT
TRBV28	TRBJ2-7	many	.	CASMGLRGGYEQYF	TGTGCCAGCATGGGTCTCCGGGGAGGCTACGAGCAGTACTTC
TRBV15	TRBJ1-5	many	.	CATSRDRQNQPQHF	TGTGCCACCAGCAGAGATCGACAGAATCAGCCCCAGCATTTT
TRBV19	TRBJ2-2	.	.	CASSMGGYTGELFF	TGTGCCAGTAGTATGGGGGGCTACACCGGGGAGCTGTTTTTT
TRBV24-1	TRBJ2-7	many	TRBD1	CATSESGTGRYEQYF	TGTGCCACCAGTGAATCCGGGACAGGGCGCTACGAGCAGTACTTC
TRBV12-3/TRBV12-4	TRBJ2-3	many	TRBD2	CASSRNSGGGTDTQYF	TGTGCCAGCAGTCGAAATAGCGGGGGGGGAACAGATACGCAGTATTTT
TRBV11-2	TRBJ2-7	.	.	CASSKIDGLYEQYF	TGTGCCAGCAGCAAGATCGACGGACTCTACGAGCAGTACTTC
TRBV7-9	TRBJ2-7	many	TRBD1	CASSAATGGHRYEQYF	TGTGCCAGCAGCGCCGCGACAGGGGGCCATCGATACGAGCAGTACTTC
TRBV27	TRBJ2-5	many	TRBD1	CASSMGQRRFQETQYF	TGTGCCAGCAGTATGGGACAGAGAAGATTCCAAGAGACCCAGTACTTC
TRBV4-3	TRBJ1-2	.	.	CASSQDAGKDGYTF	TGCGCCAGCAGCCAAGATGCCGGGAAGGATGGCTACACCTTC
TRBV20-1	TRBJ2-5	many	TRBD1	CSAIQTGSTQYF	TGCAGTGCGATCCAGACAGGGTCGACCCAGTACTTC
TRBV19	TRBJ1-1	.	.	CASSIKPENTEAFF	TGTGCCAGTAGTATTAAGCCGGAGAACACTGAAGCTTTCTTT
TRBV19	TRBJ1-6	few	TRBD1	CASSTSGTGFSPLHF	TGTGCCAGTAGTACCTCCGGGACAGGGTTTTCACCCCTCCACTTT
TRBV3-1	TRBJ2-5	few	.	CASSQGNRRYF	TGTGCCAGCAGCCAAGGTAACCGCCGGTACTTC
TRBV27	TRBJ1-6	.	.	CASTPGGVESSPLHF	TGTGCCAGCACCCCGGGGGGAGTCGAGAGTTCACCCCTCCACTTT
TRBV6-1	TRBJ1-2	.	TRBD1	CASRESTGHGYTF	TGTGCCAGCAGAGAGTCGACAGGGCATGGCTACACCTTC
TRBV5-6	TRBJ2-4	.	TRBD1	CASSIMQGAYKNIQYF	TGTGCCAGCAGCATCATGCAGGGGGCTTACAAAAACATTCAGTACTTC
TRBV14	TRBJ2-3	few	TRBD2	CASSQFSQRGGTDTQYF	TGTGCCAGCAGCCAATTTTCTCAACGGGGGGGCACAGATACGCAGTATTTT
TRBV4-3	TRBJ2-1	.	.	CASSRVTGYNEQFF	TGCGCCAGCAGCCGAGTGACAGGTTACAATGAGCAGTTCTTC
TRBV28	TRBJ2-7	many	TRBD2	CASGPTGGYEQYF	TGTGCCAGCGGACCTACGGGGGGCTACGAGCAGTACTTC
TRBV5-6	TRBJ1-2	.	TRBD1	CASSLTGGRPGYTF	TGTGCCAGCAGCTTGACAGGGGGACGACCTGGCTACACCTTC
TRBV7-9	TRBJ1-4	many	.	CASSPHHVEETNEKLFF	TGTGCCAGCAGCCCACACCACGTGGAGGAGACTAATGAAAAACTGTTTTTT
TRBV20-1	TRBJ2-3	many	TRBD2	CSARGSGPDTQYF	TGCAGTGCTAGAGGTAGCGGGCCAGATACGCAGTATTTT
TRBV6-1	TRBJ2-2	few	.	CASTTRPEAGELFF	TGTGCCAGCACCACCCGGCCCGAAGCCGGGGAGCTGTTTTTT
TRBV20-1	TRBJ2-2	.	.	CSAWRGVNTGELFF	TGCAGTGCCTGGCGGGGAGTTAACACCGGGGAGCTGTTTTTT
TRBV25-1	TRBJ2-7	few	.	CASSEFRVSQEQYF	TGTGCCAGCAGTGAATTCAGGGTATCACAGGAGCAGTACTTC